This is a list of T cell receptor beta chains from one sample in a study of T cells in Graves' hyperthyroidism and ophthalmopathy. TCRdb reprocessed the multiplex PCR reads with MiXCR, giving one entry per CDR3 protein. The sample includes more than 500,000 distinct CDR3 sequences, around 16% of them seen just once. Source material: blood. These receptors came from a woman aged 25 to 39 with Graves' ophthalmopathy. CDR3s include the opening cysteine and the closing phenylalanine or tryptophan. Each record gives: CDR3 protein, CDR3 DNA, D gene, clone size, J gene, V gene. D genes are given only for firm matches. The size of a clone is reported for some rows only, either as once, few or many, or as a class for expanded clones.

CDR3aa: CASSLARLQGGGYTF; CDR3nt: TGTGCCAGCAGCTTAGCGAGGCTCCAAGGGGGTGGCTACACCTTC; d_gene: NA; abundance: NA; j_gene: TRBJ1-2; v_gene: TRBV7-8
CDR3aa: CASSQETWLNTEAFF; CDR3nt: TGTGCCAGCAGCCAGGAAACTTGGTTGAACACTGAAGCTTTCTTT; d_gene: NA; abundance: few; j_gene: TRBJ1-1; v_gene: TRBV14
CDR3aa: CASSYEGINYGYTF; CDR3nt: TGTGCCAGCAGTTACGAGGGGATTAACTATGGCTACACCTTC; d_gene: NA; abundance: many; j_gene: TRBJ1-2; v_gene: TRBV6-5
CDR3aa: CASSARLAGHEQFF; CDR3nt: TGCGCCAGCAGCGCCCGACTAGCGGGACATGAGCAGTTCTTC; d_gene: TRBD2; abundance: NA; j_gene: TRBJ2-1; v_gene: TRBV5-1
CDR3aa: CASSLDSHEQYF; CDR3nt: TGTGCCAGCAGCCTAGACAGCCACGAGCAGTACTTC; d_gene: NA; abundance: many; j_gene: TRBJ2-7; v_gene: TRBV5-6
CDR3aa: CASSLDILAGYNEQFF; CDR3nt: TGTGCCAGCAGTTTAGATATCCTAGCGGGATACAATGAGCAGTTCTTC; d_gene: TRBD2; abundance: many; j_gene: TRBJ2-1; v_gene: TRBV12-3/TRBV12-4
CDR3aa: CASSEPGNTIYF; CDR3nt: TGTGCCAGCAGTGAACCTGGAAACACCATATATTTT; d_gene: NA; abundance: few; j_gene: TRBJ1-3; v_gene: TRBV2
CDR3aa: CASSLAGSHEQYF; CDR3nt: TGTGCCAGCAGCTTAGCGGGGAGCCACGAGCAGTACTTC; d_gene: NA; abundance: many; j_gene: TRBJ2-7; v_gene: TRBV7-2
CDR3aa: CASSQVGVQETQYF; CDR3nt: TGCGCCAGCAGCCAAGTGGGGGTACAAGAGACCCAGTACTTC; d_gene: NA; abundance: many; j_gene: TRBJ2-5; v_gene: TRBV4-1
CDR3aa: CLTGLAASYEQYF; CDR3nt: TGCCTAACAGGACTAGCGGCATCCTACGAGCAGTACTTC; d_gene: TRBD2; abundance: many; j_gene: TRBJ2-7; v_gene: TRBV30
CDR3aa: CASSRQGANTGELFF; CDR3nt: TGCGCCAGCAGCAGACAGGGGGCGAACACCGGGGAGCTGTTTTTT; d_gene: TRBD1; abundance: many; j_gene: TRBJ2-2; v_gene: TRBV5-1
CDR3aa: CASRDRVSGKQYF; CDR3nt: TGTGCCAGCCGGGACAGGGTAAGCGGGAAGCAGTACTTC; d_gene: TRBD1; abundance: many; j_gene: TRBJ2-7; v_gene: TRBV28
CDR3aa: CASRGGTGANVLTF; CDR3nt: TGTGCCAGCCGGGGGGGAACTGGGGCCAACGTCCTGACTTTC; d_gene: TRBD2; abundance: NA; j_gene: TRBJ2-6; v_gene: TRBV28
CDR3aa: CASSSPSATNTEAFF; CDR3nt: TGTGCCAGCAGTTCTCCGTCAGCCACGAACACTGAAGCTTTCTTT; d_gene: NA; abundance: many; j_gene: TRBJ1-1; v_gene: TRBV6-1
CDR3aa: CASSLGMSGTGELFF; CDR3nt: TGTGCCAGCAGTTTGGGGATGTCCGGCACCGGGGAGCTGTTTTTT; d_gene: NA; abundance: NA; j_gene: TRBJ2-2; v_gene: TRBV28
CDR3aa: CASSPDRGLLKYF; CDR3nt: TGTGCCAGCAGCCCGGACAGGGGGCTTTTAAAGTACTTC; d_gene: TRBD1; abundance: few; j_gene: TRBJ2-5; v_gene: TRBV12-3/TRBV12-4
CDR3aa: CASRQTGTGSYNEQFF; CDR3nt: TGTGCCAGCAGGCAGACCGGGACAGGTTCCTACAATGAGCAGTTCTTC; d_gene: TRBD1; abundance: few; j_gene: TRBJ2-1; v_gene: TRBV25-1
CDR3aa: CSARPLLDTQYF; CDR3nt: TGCAGTGCTAGGCCACTTCTAGATACGCAGTATTTT; d_gene: NA; abundance: many; j_gene: TRBJ2-3; v_gene: TRBV20-1
CDR3aa: CASGSTGQGSSGANVLTF; CDR3nt: TGTGCCAGCGGCTCAACCGGACAGGGTTCCTCTGGGGCCAACGTCCTGACTTTC; d_gene: TRBD1; abundance: few; j_gene: TRBJ2-6; v_gene: TRBV7-2
CDR3aa: CATSDFVKGGTDTQYF; CDR3nt: TGTGCCACCAGTGATTTCGTCAAGGGAGGCACAGATACGCAGTATTTT; d_gene: NA; abundance: many; j_gene: TRBJ2-3; v_gene: TRBV24-1
CDR3aa: CASSKQPHSNQPQHF; CDR3nt: TGTGCCAGCAGCAAACAGCCCCATAGCAATCAGCCCCAGCATTTT; d_gene: NA; abundance: many; j_gene: TRBJ1-5; v_gene: TRBV5-6
CDR3aa: CASSSFTGTQYF; CDR3nt: TGTGCCAGCTCATCGTTCACAGGTACGCAGTATTTT; d_gene: NA; abundance: NA; j_gene: TRBJ2-3; v_gene: TRBV18
CDR3aa: CASSLRGLAGGDNEQFF; CDR3nt: TGTGCCAGCAGCTTAAGGGGCCTAGCGGGAGGGGACAATGAGCAGTTCTTC; d_gene: TRBD2; abundance: many; j_gene: TRBJ2-1; v_gene: TRBV7-3
CDR3aa: CASAGESSYNEQFF; CDR3nt: TGTGCCAGCGCCGGGGAGAGCTCCTACAATGAGCAGTTCTTC; d_gene: NA; abundance: many; j_gene: TRBJ2-1; v_gene: TRBV28
CDR3aa: CASSPGLVGYEQYF; CDR3nt: TGTGCCAGCAGCCCGGGACTAGTGGGGTACGAGCAGTACTTC; d_gene: TRBD2; abundance: many; j_gene: TRBJ2-7; v_gene: TRBV7-2
CDR3aa: CAISNGKRGADAFF; CDR3nt: TGTGCCATCAGTAATGGCAAAAGGGGCGCGGACGCTTTCTTT; d_gene: NA; abundance: few; j_gene: TRBJ1-1; v_gene: TRBV10-3
CDR3aa: CASSQPQGSVNTEAFF; CDR3nt: TGTGCCAGCAGCCAACCCCAGGGATCGGTGAACACTGAAGCTTTCTTT; d_gene: NA; abundance: NA; j_gene: TRBJ1-1; v_gene: TRBV14